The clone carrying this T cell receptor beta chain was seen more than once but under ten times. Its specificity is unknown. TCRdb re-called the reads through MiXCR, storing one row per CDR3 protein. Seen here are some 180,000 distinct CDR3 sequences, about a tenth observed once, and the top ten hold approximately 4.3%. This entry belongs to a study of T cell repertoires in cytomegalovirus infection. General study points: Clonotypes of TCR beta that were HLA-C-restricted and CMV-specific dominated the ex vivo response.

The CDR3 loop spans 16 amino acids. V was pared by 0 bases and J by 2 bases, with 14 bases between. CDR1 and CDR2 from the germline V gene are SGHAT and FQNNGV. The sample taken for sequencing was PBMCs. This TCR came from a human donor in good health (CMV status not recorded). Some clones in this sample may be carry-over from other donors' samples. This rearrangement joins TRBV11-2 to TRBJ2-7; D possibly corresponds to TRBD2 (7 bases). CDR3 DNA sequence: TGTGCCAGCAGCTTAGATTCGGGGGGCGGTCCCTACGAGCAGTACTTC. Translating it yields CASSLDSGGGPYEQYF.